Sequencing of this T cell receptor beta chain was carried out in a study of human T cells and chemical hapten exposure (dated by TCRdb to 2020 to 2023). In terms of the full investigation: The libraries were sequenced as a pool, and the TCR yield per sample differed mostly because of small variations in library volumes within the pool. This study followed changes in the peripheral blood TCR repertoire in vivo during primary and secondary sensitization of alopecia patients to the hapten diphenylcyclopropenone (DPC). The full study reports these points: Repeated subsampling changed both the strength of the expansion versus patch-test correlation and the threshold at which the correlation became significant. No change with DPC sensitization was found in the number of TCRs above 1 in 1000 frequency, and no evidence of global repertoire structure alterations was found.

From the cysteine up to the phenylalanine, the CDR3 has a length of 15 residues. Only the CDR3 portion is preserved as DNA: 45 bases, with reading frame beginning at the first base. Trimming at the junction amounts to 1 base on V and 8 bases on J, and the germline ends lie 15 bases apart. Reading the germline V gene gives CDR1 SGHTA and CDR2 FQGNSA. During library preparation, unique molecular identifiers were attached to individual cDNA molecules so that TCRs could be counted in a quantitative, reproducible way. For every blood RNA sample, sequencing covered both the TCR alpha and TCR beta chains. The paper's processing steps were these. The median number of TCRs per sample was 90,000 to 100,000, ranging from roughly 23,224 to 700,000. The Decombinator software suite was used to annotate the V, J and CDR3 of the TCR reads. For PS versus PT1 abundance plots, all samples were subsampled to the same number of TCRs (28,000). TCRs were defined as expanded if absent before sensitization and observed at least eight times at the 2-week time point. In-frame beta chains were kept once TCRdb had trimmed the public reads at Q25 with fastp and called clones with MiXCR. Every entry covers one CDR3 protein and lists the most common genes and DNA from its rows. What appears here as the V and J calls and clone size reflects TCRdb's work, not the paper's. The sample profile shows roughly 120,000 distinct CDR3 sequences; approximately 9.3% of them were found once. The top ten clones comprise just over 1.4% of the sample.

Total RNA was extracted from unfractionated whole blood that had been collected in Tempus Blood RNA tubes. Roughly five healthy volunteers were used as TCR sequencing controls and were bled at day 0, 2 weeks and 6 weeks. Notes on this clonotype: Its target antigen remains unknown. No per-base quality is available; no much larger clone lies one base away.

The sequencing sample was made of whole blood. The receptor's source is a human donor in good health. Some clones in this sample may be carry-over from other donors' samples. Donor details come from another sample of the same person, matched by shared clones. The chain is encoded by TRBV7-2 joined to TRBJ2-4; TRBD2 is a weak D gene call, 6 bases matching. The CDR3 region: CASSLDGGSWDIQYF. Read as DNA, the sequence is TGTGCCAGCAGCTTAGATGGGGGGAGTTGGGACATTCAGTACTTC.